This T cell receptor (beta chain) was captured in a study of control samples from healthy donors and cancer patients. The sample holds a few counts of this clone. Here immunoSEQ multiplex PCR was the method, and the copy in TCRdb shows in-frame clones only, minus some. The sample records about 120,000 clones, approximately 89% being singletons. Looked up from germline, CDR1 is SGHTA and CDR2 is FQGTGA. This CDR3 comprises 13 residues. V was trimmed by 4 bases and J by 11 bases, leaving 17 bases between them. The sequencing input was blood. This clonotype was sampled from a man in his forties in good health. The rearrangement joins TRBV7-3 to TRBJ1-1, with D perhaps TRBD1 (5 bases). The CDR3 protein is CASSSTPGTNAFF. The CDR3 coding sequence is TGTGCCAGCAGCTCGACCCCCGGGACCAACGCTTTCTTT.